This is a list of T cell receptor beta chains from one sample in a study of blood T cell repertoires in COVID-19. Profiled with immunoSEQ multiplex PCR; TCRdb holds only in-frame clones, not every one. Of about 70,000 clones in the sample, approximately 90% were seen once. The material sequenced was peripheral blood. All receptors come from a human donor in a cohort sampled during active COVID-19. Each CDR3 is given without its conserved first and last residue.

TRBV2,ASSEATGLAAF
TRBV10-3,AISESASGRGTDTQY
TRBV6-4,ASSDLAGGEDEQF
TRBV5-1,ASSYQGGRETQY
TRBV10-3,AISKQGSTEAF
TRBV28,ASSFVGGSDTQY
TRBV19,ASSMGGTQNIQY
TRBV24-1,ATSDSRGRGETQY
TRBV5-7,ASSLRDGYGYT
TRBV6-6,ASSYGERGQY
TRBV5-1,ASSRRRTDTQY
TRBV10-3,AISPGTFLGGSVVT
TRBV11-2,ASSSLTSGSWPSEQF